The 17 T cell receptor beta chains below were found in one sample sequenced in a study of early stage breast cancer tumors. Repertoires were generated with immunoSEQ multiplex PCR, while TCRdb's copy carries only in-frame clones and drops some. The data contain about 28,000 clones, 50% to 75% of them singletons. The material sequenced was breast tumor tissue. These receptors originate from a person between 45 and 65 years old with breast cancer.

V gene TRBV29-1 combines with J gene TRBJ2-2, with D perhaps TRBD1 (6 bases). CDR1 SQVTM and CDR2 ANQGSEA come from the germline V gene. The V end lost 2 bases, the J end lost 1 base, and 20 bases lay between the germline ends. The CDR3 runs to 18 residues. For the CDR3, the DNA is TGCAGCGTTGAAATCCCCCCAGGGCAGGGACAGAACACCGGGGAGCTGTTTTTT. Its protein is CSVEIPPGQGQNTGELFF.

V gene TRBV4-1 combines with J gene TRBJ1-1; D call uncertain. CDR3 length: 15 residues. Trimming pared 0 bases from V and 0 bases from J, leaving 8 bases between. Germline CDR1 and CDR2: MGHRA and YSYEKL. Written as DNA, the CDR3 is TGCGCCAGCAGCCAAGAGCGTGTAATGAACACTGAAGCTTTCTTT. Translated: CASSQERVMNTEAFF.

The CDR3 DNA sequence: TGCAGCGTTCTCGGGTACCAAGAGACCCAGTACTTC. Encoded protein: CSVLGYQETQYF. The gene calls are TRBV29-1 and TRBJ2-5, with no clear D. In germline, CDR1 is SQVTM, CDR2 ANQGSEA. V was pared by 5 bases and J by 0 bases, with 7 bases between. The CDR3 covers 12 residues.

This clone was recorded once. V and J are TRBV5-1 and TRBJ1-5; the D gene is possibly TRBD1 (5 bases). CDR3 length: 14 residues. The V and J ends lost 0 bases and 4 bases respectively, with 8 bases between them. Germline V gives CDR1 SGHRS, CDR2 YFSETQ. The CDR3 region has the DNA TGCGCCAGCAGCTTGGCTGGGGGGAATCAGCCCCAGCATTTT. This gives the protein CASSLAGGNQPQHF.

The chain joins TRBV7-8 to TRBJ2-7, with no clear D. This CDR3 is 11 amino acids long. V shed 1 base and J shed 4 bases, with 2 bases lying between them. CDR1 and CDR2 (germline): SGHVS, FQNEAQ. CDR3 region: CASSLEYEQYF. CDR3 DNA: TGTGCCAGCAGCTTAGAGTACGAGCAGTACTTC.

Only a few counts were recorded for this clone. This sequence joins TRBV6-5 and TRBJ2-7; 7 positions agree with TRBD1. Germline CDR1 MNHEY, CDR2 SVGAGI. Trimming at V came to 4 bases and at J to 6 bases, leaving 15 bases not matched to a gene. This CDR3 has 16 amino acids. The CDR3 DNA follows: TGTGCCAGCAGTTCGAACCTGGGACAGAGGGTGGGCGAGCAGTACTTC. It specifies CASSSNLGQRVGEQYF.

Ten or more counts support this clone. This chain joins TRBV18 and TRBJ2-7; 14 bases align to TRBD2. CDR3 size: 15 residues. The J segment lost 5 bases and the V segment lost 5 bases, leaving 5 bases of the junction unmatched. Germline CDR1 reads KGHSH; CDR2 reads LQKENI. CDR3 DNA: TGTGCCAGCTCATTGGGACTAGCGGGAGTTGACGAGCAGTACTTC. It encodes CASSLGLAGVDEQYF.

The chain carries TRBV29-1 and TRBJ2-7, with TRBD1 matching over 12 bases. The CDR3 extends over 12 amino acids. Germline V gives CDR1 SQVTM, CDR2 ANQGSEA. V was pared by 6 bases and J by 4 bases, with 1 base of the junction left unmatched. This chain's CDR3 is CSVGQGAYEQYF. DNA for the CDR3: TGCAGCGTGGGACAGGGGGCTTACGAGCAGTACTTC.

This chain links TRBV5-4 with TRBJ2-2; 7 bases align to TRBD2. This CDR3 is built from 13 residues. J gave up 7 bases and V 0 bases, and 0 bases lay outside the gene matches. Germline V gene sequence: CDR1 SGHNT, CDR2 YYREEE (reference sequence). The CDR3 sequence: CASSLGTSGELFF. The CDR3 DNA is TGTGCCAGCAGCTTGGGGACTAGCGGGGAGCTGTTTTTT.

The CDR3 DNA reads TGTGCCAGCAGCCCCCGGGTTGATCCGGCTAACTATGGCTACACCTTC. It is translated as CASSPRVDPANYGYTF. The chain has TRBV4-2 and TRBJ1-2; D remains unclear. V was shortened by 4 bases and J by 0 bases, with 15 bases between the two germline ends. CDR1 and CDR2 (germline): LGHNA, YNFKEQ. This CDR3 is built from 16 residues.

The chain combines TRBV29-1 with TRBJ2-5, with 8 bases matching TRBD1. The CDR3 is 14 amino acids. V lost 6 bases, J lost 5 bases, and 11 bases stayed unmatched. In germline, CDR1 is SQVTM, CDR2 ANQGSEA. CDR3 in DNA: TGCAGCGTGCGGGACTGGACAGGGAGGGAGACCCAGTACTTC. Protein: CSVRDWTGRETQYF.

This chain uses TRBV7-6 with TRBJ2-1, with D maybe TRBD2 (5 bases). The CDR3 totals 13 residues. Trimming took off 1 base at V and 12 bases at J, with 13 bases between the two ends. Germline V gene data show CDR1 as SGHVS and CDR2 as FNYEAQ. The chain's CDR3 is CASSLGGGDVQFF. CDR3 nucleotide sequence: TGTGCCAGCAGCTTAGGCGGAGGCGATGTGCAGTTCTTC. Variable domain in full (rest from reference TRBV7-6 and TRBJ2-1): GAGVSQSPRYKVTKRGQDVALRCDPISGHVSLYWYRQALGQGPEFLTYFNYEAQQDKSGLPNDRFSAERPEGSISTLTIQRTEQRDSAMYRCASSLGGGDVQFFGPGTRLTVL.

This chain's CDR3 is CASSFGVDREAFF. DNA for the CDR3: TGTGCCAGCAGCTTTGGGGTGGATCGGGAAGCTTTCTTT. The V gene is TRBV5-4, the J gene TRBJ1-1; D gene ambiguous. Germline-derived CDR1 and CDR2 are SGHNT and YYREEE (reference sequence). V gave up 2 bases and J gave up 8 bases, with 13 bases separating them. The CDR3 length is 13 residues.

This chain connects TRBV29-1 to TRBJ2-1; 11 bases are a match to TRBD2. Trimming cost V 6 bases and J 4 bases; bases outside gene matches: 14. Germline V lookup: CDR1 SQVTM, CDR2 ANQGSEA. The CDR3 is 17 amino acids. In DNA form, the CDR3 reads TGCAGCGTCCTCCCGGGTAGCGGGAGGGCCTCGTACAATGAGCAGTTCTTC. Its translation is CSVLPGSGRASYNEQFF.

The chain joins TRBV15 to TRBJ1-1; no definite D call. The germline CDR1 and CDR2 sequences are LNHNV and YYDKDF (reference sequence). Trimming took off 4 bases at V and 5 bases at J, with 14 bases between the two ends. The CDR3 spans 14 residues. The CDR3 DNA reads as TGTGCCACCAGCATCCAGAATGAAGGGACTGAAGCTTTCTTT. It is translated as CATSIQNEGTEAFF. Full variable domain (outside the CDR3, taken from reference TRBV15 and TRBJ1-1): DAMVIQNPRYQVTQFGKPVTLSCSQTLNHNVMYWYQQKSSQAPKLLFHYYDKDFNNEADTPDNFQSRRPNTSFCFLDIRSPGLGDTAMYLCATSIQNEGTEAFFGQGTRLTVV.

The J gene is TRBJ2-1, the V gene TRBV10-3, with 9 bases matching TRBD2. This CDR3 contains 15 residues. Germline V gene data show CDR1 as ENHRY and CDR2 as SYGVKD. J was trimmed by 7 bases and V by 2 bases; bases with no gene match: 6. Written as DNA, the CDR3 is TGTGCCATCAGTGAGGCCGGGACTAGCAGTAATGAGCAGTTCTTC. This translates into CAISEAGTSSNEQFF.

This sequence joins TRBV5-5 and TRBJ2-7, with 7 bases that match TRBD2. The V gene end was trimmed by 0 bases and the J gene end by 9 bases; junction bases not matched to a gene: 9. This CDR3 comprises 14 residues. CDR1 is SGHKS and CDR2 is YYEKEE in the germline V gene (reference sequence). Here the CDR3 reads CASSLELGEGLQYF. In DNA form, the CDR3 reads TGTGCCAGCAGCTTGGAATTAGGGGAGGGGCTGCAGTACTTC.